The present T cell receptor (beta chain) was sequenced within a study of T cell responses to AZD1222 COVID-19 vaccine. Regarding the study as a whole: Close to half of spike-specific TCRs reportedly recognize unmutated variant regions. Among vaccine-associated CD4 TCRs, coverage spanned spike, with dominance at 160-218 and 743-854. Seropositive AZD1222 recipients at baseline numbered only five to seven.

Note on this clone: Its antigen is unidentified.

The germline CDR1 and CDR2 sequences are LGHDT and YNNKEL (reference sequence). V was trimmed by 1 base and J by 4 bases, leaving 20 bases between them. CDR3 length: 18 residues. Only in-frame clones appear in the TCRdb table, and some are missing; sequencing was by immunoSEQ multiplex PCR. The table records about 120,000 clones, roughly 88% of them present only once. This TCR derives from an adult in good health. The genes are TRBV3-1 (or the pseudogene TRBV3-2) and TRBJ2-1; the D gene is possibly TRBD2 (5 bases). Specimen: peripheral blood, collected on day 0 of MenACWY control vaccination. The CDR3 DNA reads as TGTGCCAGCAGCCAAGTGGTAGAAGCGGTACGATTTTACAATGAGCAGTTCTTC. The encoded protein is CASSQVVEAVRFYNEQFF.